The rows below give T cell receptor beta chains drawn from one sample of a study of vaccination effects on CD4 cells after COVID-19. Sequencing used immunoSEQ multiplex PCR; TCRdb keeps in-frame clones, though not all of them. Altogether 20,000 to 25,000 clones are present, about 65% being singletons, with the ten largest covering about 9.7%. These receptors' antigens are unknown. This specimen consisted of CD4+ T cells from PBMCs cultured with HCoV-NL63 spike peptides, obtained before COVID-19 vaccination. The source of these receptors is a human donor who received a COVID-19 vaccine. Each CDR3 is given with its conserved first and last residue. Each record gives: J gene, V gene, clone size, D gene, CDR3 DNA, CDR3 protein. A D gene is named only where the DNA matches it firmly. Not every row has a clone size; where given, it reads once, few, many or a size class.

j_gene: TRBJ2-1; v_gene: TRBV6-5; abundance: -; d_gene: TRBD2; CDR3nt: TGTGCCAGCATGGGACTAGAGCTTTATGAGCAGTTCTTC; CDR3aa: CASMGLELYEQFF
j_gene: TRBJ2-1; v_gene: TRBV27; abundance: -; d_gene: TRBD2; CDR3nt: TGTGCCAGCAGCCCTGGGACTAGCGGGAGACATGAGCAGTTCTTC; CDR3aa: CASSPGTSGRHEQFF
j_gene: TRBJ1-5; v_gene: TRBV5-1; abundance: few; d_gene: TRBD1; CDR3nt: TGCGCCAGCAGCTCTGAGGGACAGCCCAATCAGCCCCAGCATTTT; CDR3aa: CASSSEGQPNQPQHF
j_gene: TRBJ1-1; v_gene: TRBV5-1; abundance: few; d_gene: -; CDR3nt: TGCGCCAGCAGCTTGGACAGGGCAAACACTGAAGCTTTCTTT; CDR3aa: CASSLDRANTEAFF
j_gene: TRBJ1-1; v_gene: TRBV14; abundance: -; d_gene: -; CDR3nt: TGTGCCAGCTACGGGCCAGGGCCCGACCCTGAAGCTTTCTTT; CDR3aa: CASYGPGPDPEAFF
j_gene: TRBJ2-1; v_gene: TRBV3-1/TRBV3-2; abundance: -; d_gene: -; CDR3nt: TGTGCCAGCAGCCCCACTCAACACATATACAATGAGCAGTTCTTC; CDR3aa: CASSPTQHIYNEQFF
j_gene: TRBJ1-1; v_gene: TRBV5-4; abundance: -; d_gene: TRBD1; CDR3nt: TGTGCCAGCAGCTTGGGGACAGGAAAAGCTTTCTTT; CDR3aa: CASSLGTGKAFF
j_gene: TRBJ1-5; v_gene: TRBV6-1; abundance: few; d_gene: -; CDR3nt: TGTGCCAGCAGTGAGGCGGGGGCGGGTCAGCCCCAGCATTTT; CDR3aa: CASSEAGAGQPQHF
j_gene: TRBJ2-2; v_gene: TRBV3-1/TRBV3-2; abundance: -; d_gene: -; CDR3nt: TGTGCCAGCAGCCCAGGTGGGGGCACCGGGGAGCTGTTTTTT; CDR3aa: CASSPGGGTGELFF
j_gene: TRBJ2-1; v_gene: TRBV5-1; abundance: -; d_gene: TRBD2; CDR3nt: TGCGCCAGCCGGACTAGCGGGGAGAACAATGAGCAGTTCTTC; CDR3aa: CASRTSGENNEQFF
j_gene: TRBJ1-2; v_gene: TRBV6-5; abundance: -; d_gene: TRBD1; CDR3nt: TGTGCCAGCAGTCGAACTCGGACAGGGTATGGCTACACCTTC; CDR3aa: CASSRTRTGYGYTF
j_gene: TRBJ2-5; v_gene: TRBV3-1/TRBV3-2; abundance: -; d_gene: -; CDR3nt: TGTGCCAGCAGCTCCCGCGGGACACAAAAAGAGACCCAGTACTTC; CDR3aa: CASSSRGTQKETQYF
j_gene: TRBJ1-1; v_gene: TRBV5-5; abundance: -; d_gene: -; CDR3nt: TGTGCCAGCAGCTTGAGGAGTTCGAGCACTGAAGCTTTCTTT; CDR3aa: CASSLRSSSTEAFF
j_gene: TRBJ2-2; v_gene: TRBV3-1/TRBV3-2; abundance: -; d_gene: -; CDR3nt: TGTGCCAGCAGCAAGGGACAAAACACCGGGGAGCTGTTTTTT; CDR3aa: CASSKGQNTGELFF
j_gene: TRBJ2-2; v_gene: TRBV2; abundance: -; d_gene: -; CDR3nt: TGTGCCAGCAGGATGGACGGATACACCGGGGAGCTGTTTTTT; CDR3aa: CASRMDGYTGELFF
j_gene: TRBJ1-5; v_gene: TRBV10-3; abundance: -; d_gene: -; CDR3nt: TGTGCCATCAGTGAAATTCAGGATCAGCCCCAGCATTTT; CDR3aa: CAISEIQDQPQHF
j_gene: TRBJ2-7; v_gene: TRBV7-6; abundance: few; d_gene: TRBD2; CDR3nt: TGTGCCAGCAGCCGATATAGCGGGGGGGGCAGCGAGCAGTACTTC; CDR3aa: CASSRYSGGGSEQYF
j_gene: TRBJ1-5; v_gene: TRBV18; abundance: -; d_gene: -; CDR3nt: TGTGCCAGCTCACCGTCGTTGTTTCAGCCCCAGCATTTT; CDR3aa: CASSPSLFQPQHF
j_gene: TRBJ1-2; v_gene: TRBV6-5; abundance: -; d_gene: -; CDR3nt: TGTGCCAGCAGTTACTACGACAGCGGGGGCTACACCTTC; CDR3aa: CASSYYDSGGYTF
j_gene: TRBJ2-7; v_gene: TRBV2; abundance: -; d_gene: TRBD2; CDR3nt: TGTGCCAGCGCCGATTTAGCGGGGGGGCGGAACGAGCAGTACTTC; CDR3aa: CASADLAGGRNEQYF
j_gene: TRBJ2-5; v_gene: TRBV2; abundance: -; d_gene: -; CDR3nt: TGTGCCAGCAATAAACAGGGGGGGGAGACCCAGTACTTC; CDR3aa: CASNKQGGETQYF
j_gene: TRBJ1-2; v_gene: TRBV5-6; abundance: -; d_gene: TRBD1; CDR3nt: TGTGCCAGCAGCTTGCCGGGACAGACCGCTAACTATGGCTACACCTTC; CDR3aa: CASSLPGQTANYGYTF
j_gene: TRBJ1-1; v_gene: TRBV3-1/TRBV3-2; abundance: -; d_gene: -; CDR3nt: TGTGCCAGCAGTACGAATCAGGGCACTGAAGCTTTCTTT; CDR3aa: CASSTNQGTEAFF
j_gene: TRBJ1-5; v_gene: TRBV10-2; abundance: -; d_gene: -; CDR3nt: TGCGCCAGCAGTGATAATCGCAATCAGCCCCAGCATTTT; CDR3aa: CASSDNRNQPQHF
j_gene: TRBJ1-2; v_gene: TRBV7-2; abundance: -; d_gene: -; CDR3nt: TGTGCCAGCAGCTTAGGGCAGACCTATGGCTACACCTTC; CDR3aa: CASSLGQTYGYTF
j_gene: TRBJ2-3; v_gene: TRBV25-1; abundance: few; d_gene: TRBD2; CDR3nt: TGTGCCAGCAGTGAAGGGGCCTGGGGAGCGGGGGGGGATACGCAGTATTTT; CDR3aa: CASSEGAWGAGGDTQYF
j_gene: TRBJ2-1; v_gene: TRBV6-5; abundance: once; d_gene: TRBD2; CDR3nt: TGTGCCAGCAGGGGACTAGCGGCAGCTTACAATGAGCAGTTCTTC; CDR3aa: CASRGLAAAYNEQFF
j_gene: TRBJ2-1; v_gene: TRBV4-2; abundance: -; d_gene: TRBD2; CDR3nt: TGTGCCAGCAGCCAAGACTCCGGGGGGGCAAGTGAGCAGTTCTTC; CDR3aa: CASSQDSGGASEQFF
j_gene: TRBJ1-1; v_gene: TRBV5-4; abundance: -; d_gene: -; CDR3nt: TGTGCCAGCAGCTTACAGGGAAGGGCAGCTTTCTTT; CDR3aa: CASSLQGRAAFF
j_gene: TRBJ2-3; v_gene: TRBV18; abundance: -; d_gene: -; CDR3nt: TGTGCCAGCTCAGATGGGACACACACAGATACGCAGTATTTT; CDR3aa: CASSDGTHTDTQYF
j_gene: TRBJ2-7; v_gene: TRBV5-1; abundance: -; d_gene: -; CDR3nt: TGCGCCAGCAGGGGGGGACTTAGCGGCTGGGACCAGCAGTACTTC; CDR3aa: CASRGGLSGWDQQYF
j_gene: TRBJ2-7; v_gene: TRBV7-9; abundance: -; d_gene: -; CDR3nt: TGTGCCAGCAGCTCCTTTGGGGGGTGGGCTCCCTACGAGCAGTACTTC; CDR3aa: CASSSFGGWAPYEQYF
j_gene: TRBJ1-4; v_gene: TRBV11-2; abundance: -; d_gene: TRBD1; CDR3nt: TGTGCCAGCAGCATCGACAGGGGGCGCGCTGAAAAACTGTTTTTT; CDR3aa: CASSIDRGRAEKLFF
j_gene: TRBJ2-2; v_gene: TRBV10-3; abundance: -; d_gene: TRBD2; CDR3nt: TGTGCCATCAGTCTAGCGGGAGGGTGGACCGGGGAGCTGTTTTTT; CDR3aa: CAISLAGGWTGELFF
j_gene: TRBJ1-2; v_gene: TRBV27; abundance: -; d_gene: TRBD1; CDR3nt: TGTGCCAGCAGTTTTCTAGGGGGCGGCGGCTACACCTTC; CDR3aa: CASSFLGGGGYTF
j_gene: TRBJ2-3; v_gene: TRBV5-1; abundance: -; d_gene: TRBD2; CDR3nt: TGCGCCAGCAGCCCCCTGCGTTCGGGGGGAACAGATACGCAGTATTTT; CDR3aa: CASSPLRSGGTDTQYF
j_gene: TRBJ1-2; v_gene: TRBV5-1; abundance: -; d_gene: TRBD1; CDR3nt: TGCGCCAGCAGCTTGACGGTGGGACAGAACTATGGCTACACCTTC; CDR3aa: CASSLTVGQNYGYTF
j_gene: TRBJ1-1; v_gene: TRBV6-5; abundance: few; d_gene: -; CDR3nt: TGTGCCAGCAGTTACGGGTCAGGGAGTCGTCAAGCTTTCTTT; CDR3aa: CASSYGSGSRQAFF
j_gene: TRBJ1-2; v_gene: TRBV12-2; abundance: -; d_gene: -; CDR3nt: TGTGCAAGTCACGTAGATACGGGGTGCCGAGACTATGGCTACACCTTC; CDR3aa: CASHVDTGCRDYGYTF
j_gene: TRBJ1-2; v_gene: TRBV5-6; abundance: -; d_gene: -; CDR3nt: TGTGCCAGCAGCTCGCGGCGGATCAGCTACACCTTC; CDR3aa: CASSSRRISYTF
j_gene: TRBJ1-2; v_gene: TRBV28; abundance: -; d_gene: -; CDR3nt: TGTGCCAGCAGCCTGGGACAAAACTATGGCTACACCTTC; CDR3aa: CASSLGQNYGYTF
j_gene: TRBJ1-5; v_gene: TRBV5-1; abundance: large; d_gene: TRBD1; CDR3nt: TGCGCCAGCAGCATGGGACAGAATCAGCCCCAGCATTTT; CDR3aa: CASSMGQNQPQHF
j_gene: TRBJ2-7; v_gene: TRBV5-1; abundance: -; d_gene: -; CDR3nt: TGCGCCAGCAGCACGCAGGGACTTGTCTACGAGCAGTACTTC; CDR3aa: CASSTQGLVYEQYF
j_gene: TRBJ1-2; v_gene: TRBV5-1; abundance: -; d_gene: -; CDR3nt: TGCGCCAGCAGCTTGTCATTCTTTGGGCGGAACTATGGCTACACCTTC; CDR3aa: CASSLSFFGRNYGYTF
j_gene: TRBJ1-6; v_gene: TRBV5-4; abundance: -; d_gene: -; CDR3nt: TGTGCCAGCAGCTTAAGCTCCTATAATTCACCCCTCCACTTT; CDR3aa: CASSLSSYNSPLHF
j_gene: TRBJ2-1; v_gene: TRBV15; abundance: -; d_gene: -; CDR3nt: TGTGCCACCAGCTGGGACCCTCCCGGGGAGCAGTTCTTC; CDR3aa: CATSWDPPGEQFF
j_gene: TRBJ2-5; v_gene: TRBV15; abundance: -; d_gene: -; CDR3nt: TGTGCCACCAGCCCGAGACAGGCCGTAGGGCAAGAGACCCAGTACTTC; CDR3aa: CATSPRQAVGQETQYF
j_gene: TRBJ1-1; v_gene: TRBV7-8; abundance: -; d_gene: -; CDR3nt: TGTGCCAGCAGCTTATTTACGGACACTGAAGCTTTCTTT; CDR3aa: CASSLFTDTEAFF
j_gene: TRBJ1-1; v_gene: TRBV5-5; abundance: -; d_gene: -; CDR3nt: TGTGCCAGCAGCTTCGTTAGTCCGAACACTGAAGCTTTCTTT; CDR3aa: CASSFVSPNTEAFF
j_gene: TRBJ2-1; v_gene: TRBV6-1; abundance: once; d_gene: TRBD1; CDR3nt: TGTGCCAGCAGTGAGCCGGGACAGGGACACAATGAGCAGTTCTTC; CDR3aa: CASSEPGQGHNEQFF
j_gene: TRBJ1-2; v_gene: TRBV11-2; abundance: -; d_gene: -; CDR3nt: TGTGCCAGCAGTCGTAGCCCAACAGGGAACAACTATGGCTACACCTTC; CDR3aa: CASSRSPTGNNYGYTF